The 29 T cell receptor beta chains listed next were all sequenced from one sample in a study of blood T cell repertoires in COVID-19. Data came from immunoSEQ multiplex PCR; TCRdb stores just in-frame clones and leaves some out. The sample yields hundreds of thousands of clones, about 91% seen once. Material: peripheral blood. These receptors came from a woman aged 25 to 39 with COVID-19, enrolled during active disease.

The rearrangement uses TRBV9 and TRBJ2-7; 7 bases fit TRBD2. Looked up from germline, CDR1 is SGDLS and CDR2 is YYNGEE. The junction had 14 bases not matched to a gene; V was cut back by 2 bases and J by 6 bases. The CDR3 consists of 16 residues. The CDR3 protein is CASSVGLRGGMCEQYV. In DNA, the CDR3 is TGTGCCAGCAGCGTGGGACTCCGCGGGGGAATGTGCGAGCAGTACGTC.

The chain employs TRBV4-1 and TRBJ2-3, with 8 bases lining up with TRBD2. The germline gives CDR1 MGHRA, CDR2 YSYEKL. The V gene end was trimmed by 5 bases and the J gene end by 4 bases; junction bases not matched to a gene: 17. The CDR3 consists of 18 residues. Here the CDR3 reads CASSFLTADGRAADTQYF. The CDR3 bases are TGCGCCAGCAGCTTCTTAACGGCGGACGGGAGGGCCGCAGATACGCAGTATTTT.

The J gene is TRBJ2-1, the V gene TRBV6-6, with a weak D call TRBD2 (5 bases). Germline V gene sequence: CDR1 MNHNY, CDR2 SVGAGI (reference sequence). With 2 bases removed from V and 6 bases from J, the gap between germline ends came to 11 bases. This CDR3 is built from 14 residues. CDR3 bases: TGTGCCAGCAGTTACGAACTAGTTGGCAATGAGCAGTTCTTC. Amino acid sequence: CASSYELVGNEQFF.

V usage is TRBV5-1 and J usage is TRBJ2-2; D is possibly TRBD1 (5 bases). The CDR3 sequence is 16 residues long. Germline V gives CDR1 SGHRS, CDR2 YFSETQ. V was cut by 4 bases and J by 0 bases, with 13 bases left in between. The CDR3 nucleotides read TGCGCCAGCAGCGTTGACAGCAGTTCGAACACCGGGGAGCTGTTTTTT. It codes for CASSVDSSSNTGELFF.

The chain employs TRBV7-2 and TRBJ1-2; D not certain. Germline CDR1 SGHTA, CDR2 FQGNSA. There are 13 residues in the CDR3. Trimming left V 6 bases short and J 4 bases short, with 12 bases between. CDR3 sequence: CASSTTNLYGYTF. The DNA of the CDR3 is TGTGCCAGCAGTACAACAAACCTCTATGGCTACACCTTC.

The chain couples TRBV30 to TRBJ1-2; TRBD1 is a possible D gene (5 bases). This CDR3 has 12 residues. Trimming cost V 0 bases and J 7 bases, with 9 bases left between them. The V gene's germline CDR1 is GTSNPN and CDR2 SVGIG (reference sequence). The CDR3 spells CAWSVPGSGYTF. In nucleotides, the CDR3 is TGTGCCTGGAGTGTACCAGGGTCTGGCTACACCTTC.

V and J are TRBV5-6 and TRBJ2-5; D is unresolved. Trimming took 4 bases from V and 5 from J, leaving 6 bases between them. The CDR3 has 11 amino acids. Germline V gene data show CDR1 as SGHDT and CDR2 as YYEEEE. The CDR3 sequence is CASSARETQYF. The CDR3 nucleotides are TGTGCCAGCAGCGCGAGGGAGACCCAGTACTTC.

This chain uses TRBV29-1 with TRBJ2-3; 9 positions agree with TRBD1. Germline loops: CDR1 SQVTM, CDR2 ANQGSEA. The J segment lost 4 bases and the V segment lost 6 bases, leaving 11 bases of the junction unmatched. This CDR3 has 15 residues. The CDR3 protein is CSVKTTGGEADTQYF. The CDR3 coding sequence is TGCAGCGTGAAGACTACAGGGGGCGAGGCAGATACGCAGTATTTT.

V is TRBV28 and J is TRBJ2-1; 13 bases align to TRBD2. V lost 6 bases to trimming and J lost 8 bases; unmatched junction nucleotides: 7. Germline-derived CDR1 and CDR2 are MDHEN and SYDVKM. The CDR3 is made up of 15 amino acids. Here the CDR3 reads CASSLGLAGSHEQFF. The CDR3 coding sequence is TGTGCCAGCAGCTTGGGACTAGCGGGATCCCATGAGCAGTTCTTC.

The count of this clone is one. The chain couples TRBV7-9 to TRBJ2-3, with 10 bases that match TRBD2. V dropped 8 bases and J dropped 4; count of bases not matched to a gene: 9. In germline, CDR1 is SEHNR, CDR2 FQNEAQ (reference sequence). The CDR3 contains 15 residues. The CDR3 nucleotides read TGTGCCAGCGGCCCCCTAGCGGGAGATGCAGATACGCAGTATTTT. This translates into CASGPLAGDADTQYF.

For this clone: Other DNA sequences in this specimen translate into the identical CDR3. The rearrangement links TRBV7-2 to TRBJ1-2; 7 bases fit TRBD1. CDR3 size: 14 residues. V shed 1 base, J shed 8 bases, and the junction held 7 bases outside the gene matches. Per the germline V gene, CDR1 is SGHTA and CDR2 is FQGNSA. The CDR3 coding sequence is TGTGCCAGCAGCTTAGTGGGGCAGGGGGGAGGCTACACCTTC. Protein product: CASSLVGQGGGYTF.

J is TRBJ1-6 and V is TRBV25-1; the match to TRBD1 covers 7 bases. Trimming at V came to 6 bases and at J to 8 bases, leaving 13 bases not matched to a gene. This CDR3 is 16 amino acids long. Germline V lookup: CDR1 MGHDK, CDR2 SYGVNS. Here the CDR3 reads CASRGGRQGWDSPLHF. The CDR3 nucleotides read TGTGCCAGCAGGGGGGGTCGACAGGGTTGGGATTCACCCCTCCACTTT. Full variable domain (outside the CDR3, taken from reference TRBV25-1 and TRBJ1-6): EADIYQTPRYLVIGTGKKITLECSQTMGHDKMYWYQQDPGMELHLIHYSYGVNSTEKGDLSSESTVSRIRTEHFPLTLESARPSHTSQYLCASRGGRQGWDSPLHFGNGTRLTVT.

This chain links TRBV19 with TRBJ2-3; TRBD1 matches 9 bases. This CDR3 comprises 15 residues. J was trimmed by 2 bases and V by 5 bases; bases with no gene match: 5. CDR1 and CDR2 (germline): LNHDA, SQIVND (reference sequence). CDR3 in amino acids: CASSARDRDTDTQYF. In DNA, the CDR3 is TGTGCCAGTAGTGCGAGGGACAGGGACACAGATACGCAGTATTTT.

CDR3 sequence (DNA): TGTGCCAGTAGCAGCGGGGGGACAGAGAACACCGGGGAGCTGTTTTTT. Translation gives CASSSGGTENTGELFF. This chain links TRBV19 with TRBJ2-2; 9 bases are a match to TRBD2. This CDR3 has 16 residues. Per the germline V gene, CDR1 is LNHDA and CDR2 is SQIVND (reference sequence). V lost 6 bases to trimming and J lost 1 base; unmatched junction nucleotides: 6.

The chain has TRBV10-3 and TRBJ2-7; 12 bases map to TRBD2. The germline V gene has CDR1 ENHRY and CDR2 SYGVKD. This CDR3 has 18 amino acids. The junction had 12 bases not matched to a gene; V was cut back by 5 bases and J by 1 base. The CDR3 protein is CAISQPTGLAGRSYEQYF. Written as DNA, the CDR3 is TGTGCCATCAGTCAACCTACAGGACTAGCGGGGCGATCCTACGAGCAGTACTTC.

This chain joins TRBV24-1 and TRBJ2-3, with TRBD1 matching 10 bases. Germline lookup yields CDR1 KGHDR and CDR2 SFDVKD. Trimming removed 4 bases from V and 8 bases from J; junction bases left unmatched: 8. The CDR3 length is 15 residues. The CDR3 bases are TGTGCCACCAGTGACCCGGGACAGGGGAAAGGTACGCAGTATTTT. Its protein product is CATSDPGQGKGTQYF.

The chain carries TRBV9 and TRBJ2-6; 10 nucleotides agree with TRBD1. CDR3 length equals 20 residues. V shed 3 bases, J shed 0 bases, and the junction held 12 bases outside the gene matches. Germline-derived CDR1 and CDR2 are SGDLS and YYNGEE. The CDR3 here is CASSEPGTGDPRSGANVLTF. The CDR3 coding sequence is TGTGCCAGCAGCGAACCCGGGACAGGGGACCCCCGCTCTGGGGCCAACGTCCTGACTTTC.

V and J are TRBV5-8 and TRBJ2-1, with a tentative D call TRBD2 (5 bases). This CDR3 is built from 14 residues. Germline V lookup: CDR1 SGHTS, CDR2 YDEGEE. Trimming shortened V by 2 bases and J by 5 bases, and 11 bases separated the two germline ends. CDR3 sequence (DNA): TGTGCCAGCAGCTTCATGACTATACACAATGAGCAGTTCTTC. Amino acid sequence: CASSFMTIHNEQFF.

The CDR3 bases are TGTGCCAGCAGTTACTCGACAGGGACGAGGGATTCACCCCTCCACTTT. Translating it yields CASSYSTGTRDSPLHF. The chain links TRBV6-6 to TRBJ1-6, with 7 bases identical to TRBD1. Per the germline V gene, CDR1 is MNHNY and CDR2 is SVGAGI (reference sequence). The CDR3 extends over 16 amino acids. Trimming removed 0 bases from V and 8 bases from J; junction bases left unmatched: 7.

A few counts support this clone. This chain connects TRBV5-1 to TRBJ2-7; perhaps TRBD2 as D (5 bases). CDR1 is SGHRS, CDR2 YFSETQ, per germline. This CDR3 is 14 amino acids long. The V end lost 4 bases, the J end lost 1 base, and 12 bases lay between the germline ends. The CDR3 DNA follows: TGCGCCAGCAGCATTGGGAGTGGGTCCTACGAGCAGTACTTC. Translating gives CASSIGSGSYEQYF.

The V and J genes are TRBV4-1 and TRBJ2-7; D unclear. The CDR3 covers 11 residues. Germline CDR1 and CDR2: MGHRA and YSYEKL. Trimming cost V 0 bases and J 9 bases, with 6 bases left between them. The CDR3 protein is CASSQDSVQYF. CDR3 nucleotide sequence: TGCGCCAGCAGCCAAGATTCGGTGCAGTACTTC.

The V and J genes are TRBV27 and TRBJ2-1; D is perhaps TRBD2 (7 bases). Germline CDR1 reads MNHEY; CDR2 reads SMNVEV (reference sequence). This CDR3 region has 14 residues. Trimming removed 2 bases at V and 8 bases at J, with 13 bases between. This CDR3 reads CASSLGGAGYEQFF. The CDR3, as DNA: TGTGCCAGCAGTTTAGGGGGGGCTGGGTATGAGCAGTTCTTC.

The chain combines TRBV5-1 with TRBJ2-7; D might be TRBD2 (5 bases). V was shortened by 2 bases and J by 2 bases, with 23 bases between the two germline ends. Per germline, CDR1 SGHRS and CDR2 YFSETQ. CDR3 length: 18 residues. CDR3: CASSLGGPTPSVPYEQYF. Here the CDR3 DNA reads TGCGCCAGCAGCTTAGGAGGACCAACCCCATCAGTCCCCTACGAGCAGTACTTC.

The chain combines TRBV19 with TRBJ1-5; D is possibly TRBD1 (5 bases). Trimming left V 4 bases short and J 0 bases short, with 19 bases between. The CDR3 consists of 18 residues. Germline CDR1 reads LNHDA; CDR2 reads SQIVND (reference sequence). CDR3 DNA: TGTGCCAGTAGTACAGGCGGCAGGACAATATATAGCAATCAGCCCCAGCATTTT. Translation: CASSTGGRTIYSNQPQHF. The whole variable domain, filled in from reference TRBV19 and TRBJ1-5, reads DGGITQSPKYLFRKEGQNVTLSCEQNLNHDAMYWYRQDPGQGLRLIYYSQIVNDFQKGDIAEGYSVSREKKESFPLTVTSAQKNPTAFYLCASSTGGRTIYSNQPQHFGDGTRLSIL.

This clone was found once. The chain recombines TRBV6-5 with TRBJ2-7; D not certain. This CDR3 comprises 14 residues. With 6 bases removed from V and 3 bases from J, the gap between germline ends came to 15 bases. Germline CDR1 is MNHEY and CDR2 is SVGAGI. CDR3 nucleotides: TGTGCCAGCAGCCGAGTTACAGCAAACTACGAGCAGTACTTC. It encodes CASSRVTANYEQYF.

This clone was counted a few times. V is TRBV4-3 and J is TRBJ2-3; 10 bases align to TRBD2. The CDR3 totals 17 residues. Trimming cost V 0 bases and J 2 bases; bases outside gene matches: 5. Germline V gene data show CDR1 as LGHNA and CDR2 as YSLEER. CDR3 region: CASSQERAGGPTDTQYF. The DNA for the CDR3 is TGCGCCAGCAGCCAAGAAAGAGCGGGAGGGCCCACAGATACGCAGTATTTT.

This chain joins TRBV11-3 and TRBJ1-1, with 7 bases identical to TRBD1. The CDR3 sequence is 13 residues long. The germline V gene has CDR1 SGHNT and CDR2 YENEEA. With V trimmed by 5 bases and J by 8 bases, 8 bases remained unmatched. The CDR3 DNA reads TGTGCCAGCAGCACGCGGACAGGTTTGGAAGCTTTCTTT. This sequence encodes CASSTRTGLEAFF.

The chain uses TRBV4-1 and TRBJ2-1; D ambiguous. The germline V gene has CDR1 MGHRA and CDR2 YSYEKL. The germline V and J ends were trimmed by 0 bases and 0 bases, with 12 bases remaining between them. The CDR3 loop spans 17 amino acids. The CDR3 loop is CASSQDGAVSSYNEQFF. DNA of the CDR3: TGCGCCAGCAGCCAAGATGGCGCGGTAAGCTCCTACAATGAGCAGTTCTTC.

Turning to this clone: Distinct nucleotide sequences in the sample also encode this CDR3. V and J are TRBV10-3 and TRBJ2-1; 7 nucleotides line up with TRBD1. The V gene end was trimmed by 6 bases and the J gene end by 6 bases; junction bases not matched to a gene: 5. This CDR3 has 13 residues. Germline lookup yields CDR1 ENHRY and CDR2 SYGVKD. CDR3 sequence: CAIRRDSSNEQFF. DNA for the CDR3: TGTGCCATCAGACGGGACAGTAGCAATGAGCAGTTCTTC.